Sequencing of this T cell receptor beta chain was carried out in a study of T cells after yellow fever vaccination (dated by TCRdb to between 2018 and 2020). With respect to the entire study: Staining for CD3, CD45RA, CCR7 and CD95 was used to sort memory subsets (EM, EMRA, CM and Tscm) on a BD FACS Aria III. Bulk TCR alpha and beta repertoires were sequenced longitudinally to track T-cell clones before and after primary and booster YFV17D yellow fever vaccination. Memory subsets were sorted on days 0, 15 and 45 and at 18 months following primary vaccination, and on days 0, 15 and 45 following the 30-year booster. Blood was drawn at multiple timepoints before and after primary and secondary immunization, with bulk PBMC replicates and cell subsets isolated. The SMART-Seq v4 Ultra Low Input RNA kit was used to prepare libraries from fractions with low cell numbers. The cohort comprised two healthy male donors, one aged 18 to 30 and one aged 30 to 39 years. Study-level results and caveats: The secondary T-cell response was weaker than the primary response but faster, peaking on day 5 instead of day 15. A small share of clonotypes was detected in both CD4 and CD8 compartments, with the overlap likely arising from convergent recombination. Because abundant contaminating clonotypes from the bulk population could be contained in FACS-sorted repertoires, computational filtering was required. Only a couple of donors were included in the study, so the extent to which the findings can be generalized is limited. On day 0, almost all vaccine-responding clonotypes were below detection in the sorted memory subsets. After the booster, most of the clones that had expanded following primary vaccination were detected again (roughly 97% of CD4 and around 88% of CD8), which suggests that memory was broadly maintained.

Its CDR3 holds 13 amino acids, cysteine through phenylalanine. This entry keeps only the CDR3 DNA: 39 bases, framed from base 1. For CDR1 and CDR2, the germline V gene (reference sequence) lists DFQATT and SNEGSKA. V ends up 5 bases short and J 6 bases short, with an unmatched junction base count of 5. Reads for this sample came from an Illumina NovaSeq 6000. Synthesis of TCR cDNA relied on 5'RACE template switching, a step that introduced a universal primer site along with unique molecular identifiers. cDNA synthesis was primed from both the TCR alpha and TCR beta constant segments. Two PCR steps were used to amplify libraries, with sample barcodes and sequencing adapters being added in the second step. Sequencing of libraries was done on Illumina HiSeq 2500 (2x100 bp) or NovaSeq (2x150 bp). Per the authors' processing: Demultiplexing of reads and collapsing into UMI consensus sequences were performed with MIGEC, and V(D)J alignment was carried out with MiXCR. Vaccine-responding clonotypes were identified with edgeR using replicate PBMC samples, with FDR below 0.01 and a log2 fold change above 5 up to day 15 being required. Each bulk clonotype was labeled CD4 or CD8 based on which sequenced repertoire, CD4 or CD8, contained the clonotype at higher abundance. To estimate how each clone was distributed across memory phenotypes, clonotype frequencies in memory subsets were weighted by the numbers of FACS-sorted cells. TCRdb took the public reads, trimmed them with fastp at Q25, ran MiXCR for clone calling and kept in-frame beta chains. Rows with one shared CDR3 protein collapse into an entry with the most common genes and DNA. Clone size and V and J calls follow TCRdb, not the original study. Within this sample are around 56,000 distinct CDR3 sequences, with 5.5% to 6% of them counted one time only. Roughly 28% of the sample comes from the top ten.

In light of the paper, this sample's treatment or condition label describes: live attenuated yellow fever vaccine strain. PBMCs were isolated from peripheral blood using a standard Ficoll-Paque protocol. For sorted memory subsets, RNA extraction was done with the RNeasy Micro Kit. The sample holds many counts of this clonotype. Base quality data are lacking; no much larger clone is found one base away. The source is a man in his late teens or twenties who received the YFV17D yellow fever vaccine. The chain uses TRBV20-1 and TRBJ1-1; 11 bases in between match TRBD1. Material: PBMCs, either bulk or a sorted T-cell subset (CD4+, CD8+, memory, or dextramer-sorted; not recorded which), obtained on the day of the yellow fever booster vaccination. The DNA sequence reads TGCAGTGCTGGGACAGGGGGAAGGGCTGAAGCTTTCTTT. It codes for CSAGTGGRAEAFF.